Sequencing of this T cell receptor (beta chain) was carried out in a study of type 1 and type 2 diabetes patients. The PCR template was genomic DNA. The TCR beta CDR3 region was amplified using 30 forward and 13 reverse primers. Each CDR3 protein is one row after TCRdb ran MiXCR on the multiplex PCR reads. The sample holds about 290,000 distinct CDR3 sequences, approximately 45% seen once. V lost 4 bases to trimming and J lost 7 bases, with 20 bases between them. The CDR3 length is 15 residues. Germline CDR1 MNHEY, CDR2 SVGAGI. The sample comprised peripheral blood mononuclear cells (PBMCs). V gene TRBV6-5 combines with J gene TRBJ2-7; a weak D match, TRBD2 (5 bases). The sequence derives from a man between 18 and 29 years old with type 2 diabetes. CDR3 sequence: CASSFMVRGHNEQYF. CDR3 DNA: TGTGCCAGCAGTTTTATGGTGAGAGGGCACAATGAGCAGTACTTC.